Shown below are 31 T cell receptor beta chains from a single sample sequenced in a study of CD8 T cells in ankylosing spondylitis. TCRdb fed the 5' RACE reads into MiXCR, producing one record per CDR3 protein. Among approximately 100,000 distinct CDR3 sequences listed, roughly 8.3% were seen once. What was sequenced was blood, either unsorted or a sorted T cell fraction (not recorded which). These receptors came from a male donor with ankylosing spondylitis or in good health (not recorded which).

The V gene is TRBV12-3 or TRBV12-4, the J gene TRBJ2-5; 8 bases align to TRBD2. This CDR3 has 16 residues. Losses at the gene ends were 2 bases for V and 3 bases for J; bases not matched to a gene: 8. The CDR3 DNA is TGTGCCAGCAGTTTAAAACGGGGGGGCCGAGAAGAGACCCAGTACTTC. Amino acid sequence: CASSLKRGGREETQYF.

This clonotype was seen only a few times. The rearrangement uses TRBV11-2 and TRBJ2-5; D not certain. Trimming left V 5 bases short and J 3 bases short, with 16 bases between. The CDR3 has 15 amino acids. Germline assignment: CDR1 SGHAT and CDR2 FQNNGV. The CDR3 sequence: CASSPIWLEEETQYF. The CDR3 DNA follows: TGTGCCAGCAGCCCGATATGGTTGGAAGAAGAGACCCAGTACTTC.

The V and J genes are TRBV20-1 and TRBJ2-1; 8 positions match TRBD2. V shed 5 bases and J 5 bases; nucleotides not matched to a gene: 5. Germline V CDR1 and CDR2: DFQATT, SNEGSKA (reference sequence). There are 13 residues in the CDR3. The CDR3 DNA is TGCAGTGCTGGATCGGGAGGGGACAATGAGCAGTTCTTC. Encoded protein: CSAGSGGDNEQFF.

The sample holds many counts of this clonotype. The rearrangement links TRBV20-1 to TRBJ2-5; TRBD2 agrees at 12 bases. Germline assignment: CDR1 DFQATT and CDR2 SNEGSKA (reference sequence). V lost 1 base to trimming and J lost 5 bases; unmatched junction nucleotides: 5. CDR3 length equals 15 residues. DNA of the CDR3: TGCAGTGCTAGAGCTAGCGGGGGGGCCGGGGAGACCCAGTACTTC. It specifies CSARASGGAGETQYF.

This clonotype was counted ten times or more. The CDR3 nucleotides are TGTGCCAGCAGCCGCCGGGACAGGGACTACAATGAGCAGTTCTTC. Encoded protein: CASSRRDRDYNEQFF. V usage is TRBV5-6 and J usage is TRBJ2-1; 9 bases are shared with TRBD1. This CDR3 spans 15 amino acids. Germline V gene sequence: CDR1 SGHDT, CDR2 YYEEEE. After removal of 4 bases from V and 3 bases from J, the junction contained 5 bases not matched to a gene.

This clonotype was detected ten times or more. The CDR3 protein is CSVEGRGGDEQFF. The CDR3 DNA reads as TGCAGCGTTGAAGGGAGGGGAGGGGATGAGCAGTTCTTC. This rearrangement joins TRBV29-1 to TRBJ2-1; TRBD2 matches at 7 bases. Trimming removed 1 base from V and 8 bases from J; junction bases left unmatched: 5. This CDR3 is 13 amino acids long. Germline CDR1 reads SQVTM; CDR2 reads ANQGSEA.

This clonotype was counted many times. The J gene is TRBJ2-5, the V gene TRBV20-1, with unresolved D. V was pared by 3 bases and J by 0 bases, with 8 bases between. This CDR3 comprises 13 residues. Germline CDR1 reads DFQATT; CDR2 reads SNEGSKA (reference sequence). The CDR3 reads CSASPHNQETQYF. CDR3 DNA sequence: TGCAGTGCTAGCCCCCACAACCAAGAGACCCAGTACTTC.

This clonotype came up many times. This rearrangement joins TRBV4-2 to TRBJ2-7, with D perhaps TRBD1 (5 bases). Looked up from germline, CDR1 is LGHNA and CDR2 is YNFKEQ. There are 16 residues in the CDR3. Trimming shortened V by 3 bases and J by 3 bases, and 18 bases separated the two germline ends. Here the CDR3 DNA reads TGTGCCAGCAGCCACCCGGTGGGCAGGGCTGACTACGAGCAGTACTTC. Translating it yields CASSHPVGRADYEQYF.

Comments on this clonotype: Given a much more abundant clone one base away, this may be a read error. The chain carries TRBV7-9 and TRBJ2-1; D is possibly TRBD2 (7 bases). The germline gives CDR1 SEHNR, CDR2 FQNEAQ (reference sequence). Trimming stripped 5 bases from V and 3 bases from J, with 17 bases between. The CDR3 sequence is 16 residues long. This chain's CDR3 is CASSTSRGAFYNEQFF. DNA for the CDR3: TGTGCCAGCAGCACATCACGGGGGGCCTTCTACAATGAGCAGTTCTTC.

This clonotype was recorded at least ten times. V gene TRBV20-1 combines with J gene TRBJ1-1; perhaps TRBD1 as D (5 bases). CDR1 is DFQATT, CDR2 SNEGSKA, per germline (reference sequence). This CDR3 region has 14 residues. The ends were cut back, 0 bases at V and 4 bases at J, with 12 bases in the middle. CDR3 in DNA: TGCAGTGCTAGAGATTGGCAGGGTGGCACTGAAGCTTTCTTT. Translating gives CSARDWQGGTEAFF.

This clonotype was seen repeatedly, ten times or more. The chain couples TRBV3-1 to TRBJ1-1; D ambiguous. Trimming shortened V by 4 bases and J by 4 bases, and 13 bases separated the two germline ends. Germline lookup yields CDR1 LGHDT and CDR2 YNNKEL (reference sequence). This CDR3 has 14 amino acids. CDR3 region: CASSPLGWGTEAFF. CDR3 nucleotide sequence: TGTGCCAGCAGCCCACTAGGGTGGGGCACTGAAGCTTTCTTT.

In its sample, this clonotype was seen many times. The rearrangement joins TRBV12-3 or TRBV12-4 to TRBJ2-7; possibly TRBD2 for D (6 bases). V gave up 7 bases and J gave up 4 bases, with 17 bases separating them. This CDR3 has 14 residues. The CDR3, as DNA: TGTGCCAGCACCCTCGCGGGGCCTCTTTACGAGCAGTACTTC. It specifies CASTLAGPLYEQYF.

This clonotype was counted at least ten times. The chain joins TRBV10-3 to TRBJ1-5; a weak D match, TRBD1 (6 bases). This CDR3 is 13 amino acids long. The germline V gene has CDR1 ENHRY and CDR2 SYGVKD. V was clipped by 2 bases and J by 5 bases, with 7 bases between them. The CDR3 here is CAISETGHQPQHF. In nucleotides, the CDR3 is TGTGCCATCAGTGAGACAGGGCATCAGCCCCAGCATTTT.

This clonotype was counted at least ten times. The rearrangement uses TRBV12-3 or TRBV12-4 and TRBJ2-1, with TRBD1 as a possible D gene (6 bases). V lost 6 bases and J lost 1, with 16 bases in between. The CDR3 length is 16 residues. The CDR3 DNA reads as TGTGCCAGCAGGCCACAGGGTGGCCGTTCCTACAATGAGCAGTTCTTC. Its protein product is CASRPQGGRSYNEQFF.

This clonotype showed up many times. J is TRBJ2-7 and V is TRBV29-1; 7 bases line up with TRBD1. The germline CDR1 and CDR2 sequences are SQVTM and ANQGSEA. CDR3 length: 12 amino acids. J gave up 5 bases and V 7 bases, and 8 bases lay outside the gene matches. The CDR3 region has the DNA TGCAGCGCGAGGGACAGTTTTCACGAGCAGTACTTC. Amino acids: CSARDSFHEQYF.

This clonotype was detected ten times or more. The chain is built from TRBV12-3 or TRBV12-4 and TRBJ1-1, with TRBD1 as a possible D gene (6 bases). The CDR3 is 14 residues long. V was pared by 7 bases and J by 0 bases, with 12 bases between. The CDR3 coding sequence is TGTGCCAGCATCTCCGACAGGTTGAACACTGAAGCTTTCTTT. Its translation: CASISDRLNTEAFF.

The sample holds many counts of this clonotype. The chain is built from TRBV18 and TRBJ2-1, with 11 nucleotides matching TRBD1. V was pared by 3 bases and J by 4 bases, with 5 bases of the junction left unmatched. The CDR3 runs 16 residues. Germline lookup yields CDR1 KGHSH and CDR2 LQKENI. This CDR3 is CASSPAGQGVYNEQFF. The CDR3 DNA follows: TGTGCCAGCTCACCCGCGGGACAGGGGGTATACAATGAGCAGTTCTTC.

This clonotype came up many times. The chain has TRBV4-1 and TRBJ1-1, with D uncertain. The length of the CDR3 is 15 residues. CDR1 MGHRA and CDR2 YSYEKL come from the germline V gene. The V and J ends lost 1 base and 5 bases respectively, with 14 bases between them. CDR3 loop: CASSQGRRARTEAFF. The CDR3 nucleotides read TGCGCCAGCAGCCAAGGGAGGAGGGCAAGAACTGAAGCTTTCTTT.

This clonotype occurred many times. This sequence joins TRBV9 and TRBJ1-3; D gene ambiguous. Germline loops: CDR1 SGDLS, CDR2 YYNGEE. The V end lost 0 bases, the J end lost 3 bases, and 10 bases lay between the germline ends. This CDR3 comprises 15 residues. The CDR3 is CASSVVAGGGNTIYF. The CDR3 DNA reads TGTGCCAGCAGCGTAGTGGCAGGAGGTGGAAACACCATATATTTT.

In this sample, this clonotype turned up many times. The chain is built from TRBV12-3 or TRBV12-4 and TRBJ2-7; 8 bases line up with TRBD1. The CDR3 has 16 amino acids. J lost 0 bases, V lost 2 bases, and 6 bases had no gene match. The CDR3 sequence: CASSLNWQGASYEQYF. As DNA, the CDR3 is TGTGCCAGCAGTTTAAACTGGCAGGGGGCCTCCTACGAGCAGTACTTC.

This clonotype was detected many times. The CDR3 coding sequence is TGTGCCAGCAGATTTTCGGGGGCCTTAGATCAGCCCCAGCATTTT. This translates into CASRFSGALDQPQHF. The rearrangement joins TRBV7-2 to TRBJ1-5; D is perhaps TRBD1 (6 bases). The CDR3 has 15 amino acids. Trimming removed 6 bases from V and 5 bases from J, with 17 bases in between. Germline assignment: CDR1 SGHTA and CDR2 FQGNSA. The entire variable domain, with the rest obtained from reference TRBV7-2 and TRBJ1-5, is as follows: GAGVSQSPSNKVTEKGKDVELRCDPISGHTALYWYRQSLGQGLEFLIYFQGNSAPDKSGLPSDRFSAERTGGSVSTLTIQRTQQEDSAVYLCASRFSGALDQPQHFGDGTRLSIL.

The chain recombines TRBV12-3 or TRBV12-4 with TRBJ2-2; D perhaps matches TRBD2 (6 bases). Deletions cut 8 bases from V and 9 bases from J, with 16 bases between. The CDR3 sequence is 13 residues long. The CDR3 is CASWDSRGRELFF. The CDR3, as DNA: TGTGCCAGCTGGGACTCCCGGGGACGGGAGCTGTTTTTT.

The rearrangement uses TRBV12-2 and TRBJ2-1; the table's D call TRBD2 went unverified against the DNA. TRBV12-2 constitutes a pseudogene. The CDR3 length is 15 residues. CDR3 region: CASRLKGREGNEQFF. The DNA of the CDR3 is TGTGCAAGTCGCTTAAAGGGGCGGGAGGGTAATGAGCAGTTCTTC.

This clonotype was detected ten times or more. The CDR3 sequence: CASSLVALASGELFF. CDR3 DNA sequence: TGCGCCAGCAGCTTGGTAGCACTAGCTTCCGGGGAGCTGTTTTTT. The chain recombines TRBV5-1 with TRBJ2-2, with D possibly matching TRBD2 (6 bases). CDR3 size: 15 residues. Trimming removed 0 bases at V and 6 bases at J, with 12 bases between. Germline V gives CDR1 SGHRS, CDR2 YFSETQ. Drawing the rest from reference TRBV5-1 and TRBJ2-2, the complete variable domain is KAGVTQTPRYLIKTRGQQVTLSCSPISGHRSVSWYQQTPGQGLQFLFEYFSETQRNKGNFPGRFSGRQFSNSRSEMNVSTLELGDSALYLCASSLVALASGELFFGEGSRLTVL.

This clonotype was observed a few times. The gene calls are TRBV7-2 and TRBJ2-1; no definite D call. Germline values: CDR1 SGHTA, CDR2 FQGNSA. CDR3 length: 13 amino acids. Deletions cut 4 bases from V and 4 bases from J, with 8 bases between. This CDR3 reads CASSSSGYNEQFF. CDR3 coding DNA: TGTGCCAGCAGCTCCTCCGGATACAATGAGCAGTTCTTC.

In this sample, this clonotype turned up many times. The chain uses TRBV7-3 and TRBJ2-7; D is ambiguous. CDR1 and CDR2 from the germline V gene are SGHTA and FQGTGA. The germline V and J ends were trimmed by 5 bases and 3 bases, with 8 bases remaining between them. CDR3 size: 12 residues. The CDR3 DNA reads as TGTGCCAGCAGCCCGGACGGCTACGAGCAGTACTTC. This codes for CASSPDGYEQYF.

This clonotype came up many times. The chain employs TRBV5-1 and TRBJ2-5; D is possibly TRBD2 (6 bases). CDR3 length: 14 residues. Germline V gives CDR1 SGHRS, CDR2 YFSETQ. V was shortened by 2 bases and J by 6 bases, with 14 bases between the two germline ends. CDR3 loop: CASSLEGGQKTQYF. The CDR3 DNA is TGCGCCAGCAGCTTAGAAGGAGGGCAGAAGACCCAGTACTTC.

This clonotype was counted ten times or more. The J gene is TRBJ2-1, the V gene TRBV15; the D is unclear. Germline loops: CDR1 LNHNV, CDR2 YYDKDF (reference sequence). The CDR3 is 17 residues long. Trimming shortened V by 0 bases and J by 3 bases, and 15 bases separated the two germline ends. The chain's CDR3 is CATSRDVEISYYNEQFF. DNA for the CDR3: TGTGCCACCAGCAGAGATGTGGAGATCAGCTACTACAATGAGCAGTTCTTC.

The V call is TRBV6-6, the J call TRBJ2-2; D is unclear. This CDR3 comprises 12 residues. The V end lost 5 bases, the J end lost 4 bases, and 5 bases lay between the germline ends. In germline, CDR1 is MNHNY, CDR2 SVGAGI (reference sequence). In DNA, the CDR3 is TGTGCCAGCAGTCCTAGCACCGGGGAGCTGTTTTTT. Translating gives CASSPSTGELFF.

Many counts were recorded for this clonotype. The chain has TRBV5-1 and TRBJ2-5; the D is unclear. V gave up 4 bases and J gave up 4 bases, with 11 bases separating them. CDR1 and CDR2 (germline): SGHRS, YFSETQ. The CDR3 is made up of 13 amino acids. The CDR3 is CASSLQDGETQYF. CDR3 nucleotides: TGCGCCAGCAGCCTCCAGGACGGAGAGACCCAGTACTTC.

Of note for this clonotype: A read error may explain this, as a much larger clone is one base away. The chain combines TRBV10-3 with TRBJ2-1, with D perhaps TRBD1 (5 bases). V was clipped by 7 bases and J by 5 bases, with 9 bases between them. The CDR3 sequence is 12 residues long. Germline V gene data show CDR1 as ENHRY and CDR2 as SYGVKD. The DNA for the CDR3 is TGTGCCATCAAGGCACAGGACAATGAGCAGTTCTTC. Its translation is CAIKAQDNEQFF.